This is a list of T cell receptor beta chains from one sample in a study of shared T cell receptors in the human thymus. Clones were read by immunoSEQ multiplex PCR, and TCRdb kept only the in-frame ones, dropping some. Seen here are 640,000 or so clones, roughly 86% observed once, and the top ten hold roughly 0.0087%. Another study also made use of these data, one on human thymus T cells.

Sequenced sample: thymocytes. These receptors were obtained from a boy under three years old with a congenital heart defect. Each CDR3 is given with its conserved first and last residue. A D gene is named only where the DNA matches it firmly.

j_call: TRBJ1-5
d_call: TRBD1
v_call: TRBV19
cdr3_aa: CASNLDRANQPQHF
cdr3_nt: TGTGCCAGTAACCTCGACAGGGCGAATCAGCCCCAGCATTTT

j_call: TRBJ1-1
d_call: .
v_call: TRBV6-1
cdr3_aa: CASFGEGGENTEAFF
cdr3_nt: TGTGCCAGCTTCGGGGAGGGAGGGGAGAACACTGAAGCTTTCTTT

j_call: TRBJ1-1
d_call: TRBD1
v_call: TRBV19
cdr3_aa: CASSIGTGLAFF
cdr3_nt: TGTGCCAGTAGTATCGGGACAGGGTTGGCTTTCTTT

j_call: TRBJ2-5
d_call: TRBD1
v_call: TRBV19
cdr3_aa: CASSIGVKTGHETQYF
cdr3_nt: TGTGCCAGTAGTATAGGGGTCAAGACAGGGCACGAGACCCAGTACTTC

j_call: TRBJ2-7
d_call: .
v_call: TRBV7-2
cdr3_aa: CASSLVAGFSYEQYF
cdr3_nt: TGTGCCAGCAGCTTAGTAGCAGGGTTCTCCTACGAGCAGTACTTC

j_call: TRBJ1-1
d_call: .
v_call: TRBV29-1
cdr3_aa: CSVRGDMNTEAFF
cdr3_nt: TGCAGCGTCCGGGGAGATATGAACACTGAAGCTTTCTTT

j_call: TRBJ1-2
d_call: TRBD1
v_call: TRBV19
cdr3_aa: CASSLPGQGVPNYGYTF
cdr3_nt: TGTGCCAGTAGTCTCCCGGGACAGGGAGTTCCTAACTATGGCTACACCTTC

j_call: TRBJ2-7
d_call: .
v_call: TRBV14
cdr3_aa: CASSREVLSYEQYF
cdr3_nt: TGTGCCAGCAGCCGTGAGGTCCTATCCTACGAGCAGTACTTC

j_call: TRBJ2-7
d_call: .
v_call: TRBV6-1
cdr3_aa: CASNSSYEQYF
cdr3_nt: TGTGCCAGTAACAGCTCCTACGAGCAGTACTTC

j_call: TRBJ1-2
d_call: TRBD1
v_call: TRBV19
cdr3_aa: CASSTDREGYGYTF
cdr3_nt: TGTGCCAGTAGTACCGACAGGGAAGGCTATGGCTACACCTTC

j_call: TRBJ2-1
d_call: TRBD2
v_call: TRBV15
cdr3_aa: CATSRGLAGLDEQFF
cdr3_nt: TGTGCCACCAGCAGAGGACTAGCGGGACTCGATGAGCAGTTCTTC

j_call: TRBJ1-1
d_call: .
v_call: TRBV30
cdr3_aa: CAWSVLDKEAFF
cdr3_nt: TGTGCCTGGAGTGTACTAGACAAAGAAGCTTTCTTT

j_call: TRBJ2-1
d_call: TRBD2
v_call: TRBV7-3
cdr3_aa: CASSLSQSGGYNEQFF
cdr3_nt: TGTGCCAGCAGCTTAAGTCAGAGCGGGGGTTACAATGAGCAGTTCTTC